This record concerns one TCR beta chain sequence. Germline-derived CDR1 and CDR2 are MNHEY and SVGAGI. Trimming shortened V by 2 bases and J by 4 bases, and 11 bases separated the two germline ends. This CDR3 is built from 14 residues. The sample originates from a study of OX40 agonist ivuxolimab in advanced cancers. Using immunoSEQ multiplex PCR, the repertoire was profiled, and TCRdb retains in-frame clones only, with some absent. The sample has some 74,000 clones; approximately 90% are singletons. This sequence joins TRBV6-5 and TRBJ1-2, with no clear D. The clonotype originates from an adult with an advanced solid tumor such as melanoma, head and neck, liver or kidney cancer. The specimen comprised CD4+ or CD8+ T cells sorted from blood, sampled in a trial of the OX40 agonist ivuxolimab. CDR3 loop: CASSYTDGSYGYTF. CDR3 sequence (DNA): TGTGCCAGCAGTTACACGGACGGATCCTATGGCTACACCTTC.